This paragraph reports one T cell receptor (beta chain). The junction and the germline gene differ at one end; a read error may be behind it. The protocol was immunoSEQ multiplex PCR, while the TCRdb copy is restricted to in-frame clones and leaves out a portion. The table records around 320,000 clones, 70% to 90% of them present only once. Treatment defined: around 19 received Ad26.COV2.S at low or high dose, single or two shots; roughly five received placebo; per-sample allocation not given. Specimens were obtained on day 63 following the first vaccine or placebo injection. The data are from a study of Ad26.COV2.S vaccination and SARS-CoV-2 variants. The germline CDR1 and CDR2 sequences are SGHRS and YFSETQ. This CDR3 is 15 amino acids long.

The chain combines TRBV5-1 with TRBJ2-3; D ambiguous. The origin of this receptor is a person aged 18 to 59 who received the Ad26.COV2.S COVID-19 vaccine or a placebo. The input for sequencing was peripheral blood, taken in a trial of Ad26.COV2.S vaccine versus placebo. This CDR3 is CASTLQGFVTDTQYF. CDR3 nucleotides: TGCGCCAGCACCTTGCAAGGGTTCGTCACAGATACGCAGTATTTT.